What follows are 16 T cell receptor beta chains derived from one specimen sequenced in a study of fetal regulatory T cell absence and autoimmunity. Using immunoSEQ multiplex PCR, the repertoire was profiled, and TCRdb retains in-frame clones only, with some absent. The sample lists tens of thousands of clones; about 80% were seen once. The material sequenced was cord blood. These receptors were obtained from a newborn boy with IPEX syndrome.

In its sample, this clone was seen a few times. The CDR3 bases are TGTGCCAGCAGCTTATTAGGGGCTTTTGGCTACACCTTC. It encodes CASSLLGAFGYTF. The V and J genes are TRBV11-2 and TRBJ1-2; perhaps TRBD1 as D (5 bases). Per the germline V gene, CDR1 is SGHAT and CDR2 is FQNNGV. The V end lost 2 bases, the J end lost 7 bases, and 11 bases lay between the germline ends. The CDR3 has 13 residues.

The chain employs TRBV9 and TRBJ2-6; D not resolved. Germline-derived CDR1 and CDR2 are SGDLS and YYNGEE. The length of the CDR3 is 15 residues. Deletions cut 0 bases from V and 0 bases from J, with 4 bases between. The CDR3 reads CASSVGHSGANVLTF. CDR3 nucleotide sequence: TGTGCCAGCAGCGTAGGACACTCTGGGGCCAACGTCCTGACTTTC.

The chain recombines TRBV19 with TRBJ2-1; D perhaps matches TRBD1 (7 bases). This CDR3 region has 15 residues. Trimming removed 2 bases from V and 7 bases from J, with 15 bases in between. The germline CDR1 and CDR2 sequences are LNHDA and SQIVND (reference sequence). The CDR3 reads CASSIFRAGGNEQFF. The CDR3, as DNA: TGTGCCAGTAGTATATTCAGGGCAGGGGGGAATGAGCAGTTCTTC.

The genes are TRBV5-1 and TRBJ2-3; TRBD2 aligns across 10 bases. Trimming removed 0 bases from V and 1 base from J; junction bases left unmatched: 2. CDR3 size: 16 residues. The germline gives CDR1 SGHRS, CDR2 YFSETQ. The CDR3: CASSLAGTSGTDTQYF. In DNA, the CDR3 is TGCGCCAGCAGCTTGGCCGGGACTAGCGGCACAGATACGCAGTATTTT.

This sequence joins TRBV13 and TRBJ2-5; 7 bases fit TRBD1. The V gene's germline CDR1 is PRHDT and CDR2 FYEKMQ (reference sequence). CDR3 length: 14 amino acids. V shed 5 bases and J 3 bases; nucleotides not matched to a gene: 6. The CDR3 DNA sequence: TGTGCCAGCAGCCAAGACAGGGTTAAAGAGACCCAGTACTTC. This translates into CASSQDRVKETQYF.

This chain joins TRBV14 and TRBJ2-5; D remains ambiguous. The V end was cut by 1 base, the J end by 7 bases, with 4 bases between. Germline lookup yields CDR1 SGHDN and CDR2 FVKESK. CDR3 length: 11 amino acids. The DNA of the CDR3 is TGTGCCAGCAGCCAAGGCGGGACCCAGTACTTC. Translation gives CASSQGGTQYF.

V and J are TRBV4-2 and TRBJ2-7; D call uncertain. The CDR3 sequence is 16 residues long. CDR1 is LGHNA and CDR2 is YNFKEQ in the germline V gene. V was pared by 0 bases and J by 2 bases, with 14 bases between. CDR3 DNA: TGTGCCAGCAGCCAAGAACTCCTCCCTCTGACCTACGAGCAGTACTTC. Translated, it gives CASSQELLPLTYEQYF.

V is TRBV18 and J is TRBJ1-2; D may be TRBD1 (6 bases). With 0 bases removed from V and 4 bases from J, the gap between germline ends came to 15 bases. Per the germline V gene, CDR1 is KGHSH and CDR2 is LQKENI. The CDR3 length is 16 residues. The CDR3 nucleotides read TGTGCCAGCTCACCACCACGGTCGGACAGCCTCTATGGCTACACCTTC. It is translated as CASSPPRSDSLYGYTF.

In regard to this clone: Other DNA variants within this sample encode the same CDR3. The chain joins TRBV18 to TRBJ2-3; 7 positions match TRBD2. Trimming removed 3 bases from V and 1 base from J; junction bases left unmatched: 1. Looked up from germline, CDR1 is KGHSH and CDR2 is LQKENI. CDR3 size: 14 residues. The CDR3 DNA reads TGTGCCAGCTCACCCGCGGGAGGCACAGATACGCAGTATTTT. Translated: CASSPAGGTDTQYF.

A single count supports this clone. The chain recombines TRBV30 with TRBJ2-7; 12 bases fit TRBD1. The CDR3 totals 14 residues. Germline V gene data show CDR1 as GTSNPN and CDR2 as SVGIG (reference sequence). V shed 2 bases and J 5 bases; nucleotides not matched to a gene: 4. The CDR3 coding sequence is TGTGCCTGGAGTCGGGGACAGGGGGCCGACGAGCAGTACTTC. It yields the protein CAWSRGQGADEQYF.

This chain uses TRBV6-5 with TRBJ2-1; TRBD2 might be the D (6 bases). V shed 5 bases and J shed 1 base, with 12 bases lying between them. Germline V CDR1 and CDR2: MNHEY, SVGAGI. The CDR3 is 15 amino acids. Here the CDR3 reads CASSTTGSSYNEQFF. The CDR3 nucleotides read TGTGCCAGCAGTACGACCGGGAGTTCCTACAATGAGCAGTTCTTC.

J is TRBJ2-7 and V is TRBV27, with D perhaps assigned TRBD1 or TRBD2 (5 bases each). The CDR3 length is 14 residues. Trimming took 1 base from V and 2 from J, leaving 9 bases between them. Germline V lookup: CDR1 MNHEY, CDR2 SMNVEV (reference sequence). Here the CDR3 DNA reads TGTGCCAGCAGTTTATTCGGGGACCCCTACGAGCAGTACTTC. Residues: CASSLFGDPYEQYF.

The chain uses TRBV29-1 and TRBJ1-2; tentative D call: TRBD1 (5 bases). The V and J ends lost 2 bases and 4 bases respectively, with 14 bases between them. Germline CDR1 SQVTM, CDR2 ANQGSEA. The CDR3 runs 14 residues. The CDR3 reads CSVETILGTYGYTF. The CDR3 bases are TGCAGCGTTGAAACAATTTTAGGGACCTATGGCTACACCTTC.

The V call is TRBV11-2, the J call TRBJ1-1; 7 nucleotides match TRBD1. The trim removed 1 base at V and 5 bases at J, leaving 4 bases unmatched. The CDR3 spans 14 residues. CDR1 and CDR2 from the germline V gene are SGHAT and FQNNGV. This CDR3 reads CASSLGQGGTEAFF. CDR3 bases: TGTGCCAGCAGCTTAGGACAGGGCGGAACTGAAGCTTTCTTT. The complete variable domain, with remaining parts taken from reference TRBV11-2 and TRBJ1-1, reads EAGVAQSPRYKIIEKRQSVAFWCNPISGHATLYWYQQILGQGPKLLIQFQNNGVVDDSQLPKDRFSAERLKGVDSTLKIQPAKLEDSAVYLCASSLGQGGTEAFFGQGTRLTVV.

This clone appeared a single time. The gene calls are TRBV30 and TRBJ2-3, with TRBD2 identical over 12 bases. The CDR3 has 15 residues. Germline V gene lookup returns CDR1 GTSNPN and CDR2 SVGIG (reference sequence). Trimming took 2 bases from V and 3 from J; bases not matched to a gene: 3. The CDR3 sequence: CAWSQLAGGTDTQYF. The CDR3 DNA sequence: TGTGCCTGGAGTCAACTAGCGGGGGGAACAGATACGCAGTATTTT.

The J gene is TRBJ2-7, the V gene TRBV19, with TRBD2 matching over 12 bases. Germline CDR1 reads LNHDA; CDR2 reads SQIVND (reference sequence). J was trimmed by 4 bases and V by 5 bases; bases with no gene match: 0. The CDR3 sequence is 13 residues long. In DNA form, the CDR3 reads TGTGCCAGTAGTGGACTAGCGGGGTACGAGCAGTACTTC. Translated: CASSGLAGYEQYF.